The sequence of this T cell receptor (beta chain) was determined in a study of blood T cell repertoires in COVID-19. Study in general: COVID-19 samples collected from the United States, Italy and Spain covered acute and convalescent phases. Sample material is recorded as cDNA or gDNA derived from T cells, B-cell-depleted T cells, or PBMCs.

In the study's own analysis: The assay estimated nucleated cells by amplifying reference gene primers. Clones were sequenced by immunoSEQ multiplex PCR, and TCRdb holds only the in-frame ones, with some missing. That table is the source of V, J and clone size, and D and trimming were worked out from the DNA. The data contain over 100,000 clones, roughly 86% of them singletons. V shed 5 bases, J shed 4 bases, and the junction held 3 bases outside the gene matches. Germline loops: CDR1 MDHEN, CDR2 SYDVKM. The CDR3 is 13 amino acids. The sample was peripheral blood. This TCR was sampled from a man aged 40-50 years with active or convalescent COVID-19. V gene TRBV28 combines with J gene TRBJ2-3; 7 bases are a match to TRBD1. CDR3 coding DNA: TGTGCCAGCAGTCGACAGGGCGCAGATACGCAGTATTTT. This codes for CASSRQGADTQYF.